This T cell receptor beta chain was profiled in a study of blood T cell repertoires in COVID-19. On the study more broadly: Specimens from acute and convalescent COVID-19 originated in the United States, Italy and Spain. Sample material is recorded as cDNA or gDNA derived from T cells, B-cell-depleted T cells, or PBMCs.

V dropped 0 bases and J dropped 5 bases, with 5 bases sitting between them. The length of the CDR3 is 13 residues. Germline V gene sequence: CDR1 MNHNY, CDR2 SVGAGI (reference sequence). Authors' data handling: Estimation of nucleated cell counts was performed using reference gene primer amplification. Here immunoSEQ multiplex PCR was the method, and the copy in TCRdb shows in-frame clones only, minus some. For V, J and clone size, that table is used; D and trimming come from the DNA. The data contain 100,000 or so clones, 70% to 90% of them singletons. This receptor was obtained from a human donor in a cohort sampled during active COVID-19. This chain links TRBV6-6 with TRBJ2-1; D is undetermined. The specimen was peripheral blood. CDR3 sequence (DNA): TGTGCCAGCAGTTACTCGAGAGACAATGAGCAGTTCTTC. This translates into CASSYSRDNEQFF.